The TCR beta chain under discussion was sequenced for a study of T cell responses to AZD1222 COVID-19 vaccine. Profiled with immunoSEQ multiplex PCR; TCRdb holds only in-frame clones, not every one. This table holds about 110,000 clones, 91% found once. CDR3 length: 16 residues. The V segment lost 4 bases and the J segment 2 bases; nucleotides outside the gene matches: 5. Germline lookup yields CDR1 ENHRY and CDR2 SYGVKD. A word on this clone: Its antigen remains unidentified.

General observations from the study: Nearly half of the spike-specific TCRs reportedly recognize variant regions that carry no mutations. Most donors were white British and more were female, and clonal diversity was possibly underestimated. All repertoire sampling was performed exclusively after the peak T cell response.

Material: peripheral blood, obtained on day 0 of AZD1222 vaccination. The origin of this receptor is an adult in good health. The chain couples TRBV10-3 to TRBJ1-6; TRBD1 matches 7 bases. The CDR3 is CAISAAGGAYNSPLHF. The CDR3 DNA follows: TGTGCCATCAGTGCGGCAGGGGGGGCCTATAATTCACCCCTCCACTTT.